This T cell receptor (beta chain) stems from a study of cytomegalovirus exposure and HLA in healthy donors. Study observations and caveats: Apart from CMV serostatus, no immune exposure information was available.

Vbeta (60) and Jbeta (13) primers were used in the PCR. Using immunoSEQ multiplex PCR, the repertoire was profiled, and TCRdb retains in-frame clones only, with some absent. The sample includes 150,000 to 180,000 clones, over 65% of them seen just once. Comments on this clone: The target antigen is unknown.

With 4 bases clipped from V and 9 bases from J, the junction kept 3 bases outside the gene matches. CDR3 size: 12 residues. Germline loops: CDR1 SGHTA, CDR2 FQGNSA. This TCR was sampled from a woman in her thirties or forties in good health and CMV-seronegative. The chain uses TRBV7-2 and TRBJ2-1, with TRBD2 matching 7 bases. The sequencing sample was made of PBMCs. The CDR3 sequence: CASSSGGIEQFF. The CDR3 DNA is TGTGCCAGCAGCTCCGGGGGGATTGAGCAGTTCTTC. The whole variable domain, filled in from reference TRBV7-2 and TRBJ2-1, reads GAGVSQSPSNKVTEKGKDVELRCDPISGHTALYWYRQSLGQGLEFLIYFQGNSAPDKSGLPSDRFSAERTGGSVSTLTIQRTQQEDSAVYLCASSSGGIEQFFGPGTRLTVL.